The source of this T cell receptor (beta chain) is a study of identical twins. Whole-study findings and limits: There is a chance that invariant MAIT and iNKT cells partially muddied zero-insertion analyses. Twins shared beta out-of-frame sequences in excess, but this excess was weaker. The models gave estimates that fell short of the out-of-frame TCR alpha sharing seen in monozygotic twins.

A template switching step contributed a universal primer site, while unique molecular identifiers were present in the cDNA. One entry per CDR3 protein, called by TCRdb with MiXCR from the 5' RACE reads. The repertoire holds roughly 250,000 distinct CDR3 sequences, with roughly 13% as singletons. This clonotype showed up many times. The antigen remains undetermined. This TCR was sampled from a woman aged 18-35 years in good health. The sequenced sample consisted of memory (CD45RO+) T cells sorted from blood.

The CDR3 region is CASSLATSPNTGELFF. In nucleotides, the CDR3 is TGCGCCAGCAGCTTGGCCACGTCACCAAACACCGGGGAGCTGTTTTTT. This chain links TRBV5-1 with TRBJ2-2, with unresolved D. Germline CDR1 is SGHRS and CDR2 is YFSETQ. The CDR3 runs to 16 residues. The V end lost 0 bases, the J end lost 2 bases, and 11 bases lay between the germline ends.